These T cell receptor beta chains were read from a single sample in a study of regulatory T cells in long-lasting Graves disease. TCRdb recomputed calls from the multiplex PCR reads with MiXCR, one row per CDR3 protein. The sample shows about 470,000 distinct CDR3 sequences, roughly 15% of them seen only once. The sample was also linked to a second study, of T cells in Graves' hyperthyroidism and ophthalmopathy.

This specimen was peripheral blood mononuclear cells (PBMCs), taken at new diagnosis, from a patient treated with antithyroid drugs. Receptor source: a man aged 35-49 years with Graves disease. Each CDR3 is given without its conserved first and last residue.

CDR3 protein	J gene	V gene
ASSLAGSETQY	TRBJ2-5	TRBV12-3/TRBV12-4
ASSLSSANEQY	TRBJ2-7	TRBV27
ASSYKDTGELF	TRBJ2-2	TRBV6-2/TRBV6-3
ATGAGHMNTIY	TRBJ1-3	TRBV12-3/TRBV12-4
ASSSPPTYEQY	TRBJ2-7	TRBV9
ASGTGFWDRGGNQPQH	TRBJ1-5	TRBV19
ASSLSTGTSDEQY	TRBJ2-7	TRBV7-6
ASSLGTTSVGELF	TRBJ2-2	TRBV5-1
ATSDLQRGGYNEQF	TRBJ2-1	TRBV24-1
ASKWTGNKVGYT	TRBJ1-2	TRBV2
ASSQMGQAYEQY	TRBJ2-7	TRBV14
ASSPDRGQGNQPQH	TRBJ1-5	TRBV28
ASSPGTRDNSYEQY	TRBJ2-7	TRBV18
ASRGGDIQY	TRBJ2-4	TRBV28
SARDAVTSLHEQF	TRBJ2-1	TRBV20-1
ATSRVRNSGRSEQF	TRBJ2-1	TRBV15
ASSPVVGREGDTQY	TRBJ2-3	TRBV11-3
SVTGAQETQY	TRBJ2-5	TRBV29-1
ASSSRRAGDTQY	TRBJ2-3	TRBV5-8
ASSPRPIEGRSGELF	TRBJ2-2	TRBV18
SVYGETQY	TRBJ2-5	TRBV29-1
ASSLTGVSNQPQH	TRBJ1-5	TRBV5-1
SAREAGGPGETQY	TRBJ2-5	TRBV20-1
ASSPSGMVYEQY	TRBJ2-7	TRBV19
ASSPLTGVTDTQY	TRBJ2-3	TRBV7-8
ASSHFGRGSSYNEQF	TRBJ2-1	TRBV3-1
ASSFTGAGTQY	TRBJ2-3	TRBV5-5
ASSSHQSPSYGYT	TRBJ1-2	TRBV12-3/TRBV12-4
AWSVTGIDEQF	TRBJ2-1	TRBV30
ASSSGQGGNQPQH	TRBJ1-5	TRBV12-3/TRBV12-4
ASRPAGQATNEKLF	TRBJ1-4	TRBV6-2/TRBV6-3
ASSLQGRNQPQH	TRBJ1-5	TRBV28
ASSVNPPGVARGGGEQF	TRBJ2-1	TRBV27
AISDPGQNQPQH	TRBJ1-5	TRBV10-3
ASGRGLATDTQY	TRBJ2-3	TRBV5-1
SVERGAEDTGELF	TRBJ2-2	TRBV29-1
ASSDGHYTDTQY	TRBJ2-3	TRBV6-1